The T cell receptor beta chain under discussion was sequenced for a study of monozygotic twins with inflammatory bowel disease. Roughly 3,800 ng of total RNA went into each TCR library. Template switching appended UMIs that held a 6-nucleotide sample barcode. TCRdb reprocessed the 5' RACE reads, with one entry per CDR3 protein and no DNA. Listed are approximately 400,000 distinct CDR3 sequences; 2% to 3% falls within the top ten. The receptor's source is a human donor with ulcerative colitis or Crohn's disease, or a healthy co-twin of an affected twin (not recorded which). Sequencing input: blood.

CDR3 sequence reads: CASSREIADTQYF. The chain employs TRBV7-6 and TRBJ2-3; TCRdb returns TRBD2, unconfirmable since there is no DNA. Germline assignment: CDR1 SGHVS and CDR2 FNYEAQ. The CDR3 is made up of 13 amino acids.